This note documents a single T cell receptor (beta chain) sequence. Its antigen is as yet unknown. Time point reported: cycle 4 day 1 (C4D1), after five to seven weeks of nivolumab. Every one of the patients relapsed after autologous stem cell transplantation (brentuximab vedotin exposure was variable). It was by magnetic negative selection that CD4+ T cells were purified from thawed PBMCs. Libraries were prepared by immunoSEQ multiplex PCR; TCRdb keeps only in-frame clonotypes and omits some of them. Found here are tens of thousands of clones, roughly 92% of them singletons; the top ten hold 0.25% to 0.35%. This specimen belongs to a study of PD-1 blockade in classical Hodgkin lymphoma. Study-wide context: Patients were dosed intravenously with nivolumab at 3 mg/kg every 2 weeks. Study findings and constraints: Whoever responded completely had baseline diversity much like that seen in newly diagnosed patients.

V lost 5 bases and J lost 2; bases outside the gene matches: 4. This CDR3 has 14 residues. Germline CDR1 SGHTA, CDR2 FQGNSA. Material: CD4+ T cells from blood, obtained before the fourth cycle of nivolumab. The gene calls are TRBV7-2 and TRBJ2-7; TRBD2 aligns across 9 bases. The TCR was taken from a human donor with classical Hodgkin lymphoma. CDR3 region: CASSRTSDTYEQYF. In DNA form, the CDR3 reads TGTGCCAGCAGCCGGACTAGCGATACCTACGAGCAGTACTTC.